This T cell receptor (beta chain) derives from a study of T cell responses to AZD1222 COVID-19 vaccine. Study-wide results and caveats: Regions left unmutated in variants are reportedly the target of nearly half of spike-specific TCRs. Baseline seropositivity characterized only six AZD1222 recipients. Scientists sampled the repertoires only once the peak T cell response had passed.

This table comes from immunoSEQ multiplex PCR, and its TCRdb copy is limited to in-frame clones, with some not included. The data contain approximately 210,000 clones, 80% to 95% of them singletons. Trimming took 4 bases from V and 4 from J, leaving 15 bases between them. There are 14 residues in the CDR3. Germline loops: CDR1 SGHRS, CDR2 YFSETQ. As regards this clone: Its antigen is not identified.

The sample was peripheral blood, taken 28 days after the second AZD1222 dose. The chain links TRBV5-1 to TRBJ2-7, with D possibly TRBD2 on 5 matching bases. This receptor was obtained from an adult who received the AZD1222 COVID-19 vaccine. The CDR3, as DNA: TGCGCCAGCAGCCCGGGATTCGTTAAATACGAGCAGTACTTC. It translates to CASSPGFVKYEQYF.